Shown below are 17 T cell receptor beta chains from a single sample sequenced in a study of shared clonotypes between healthy human individuals. Sequencing used immunoSEQ multiplex PCR; TCRdb keeps in-frame clones, though not all of them. The sample has approximately 2.5 million clones, under 95% seen once. The source material was naive CD4+ T cells from PBMCs. Subset meaning: CD45RA+ positively selected. These receptors were taken from a man between 18 and 29 years old in good health. Some clones in this sample may be carry-over from other donors' samples.

DNA for the CDR3: TGTGCCAGCAGCTCCCCCAGGGACCGCGACCCCTATGGCTACACCTTC. The encoded protein is CASSSPRDRDPYGYTF. The rearrangement uses TRBV7-9 and TRBJ1-2; a weak D match, TRBD1 (5 bases). With 4 bases removed from V and 4 bases from J, the gap between germline ends came to 19 bases. Looked up from germline, CDR1 is SEHNR and CDR2 is FQNEAQ (reference sequence). The CDR3 covers 16 residues.

This clone came up once. V is TRBV6-6 and J is TRBJ2-7; TRBD1 is a possible D gene (6 bases). CDR1 MNHNY and CDR2 SVGAGI come from the germline V gene (reference sequence). Trimming removed 6 bases from V and 4 bases from J, with 13 bases in between. The CDR3 totals 13 residues. In DNA form, the CDR3 reads TGTGCCAGCAGATCCGGGACAACTTACGAGCAGTACTTC. Translated: CASRSGTTYEQYF.

The chain carries TRBV9 and TRBJ1-2, with D possibly being TRBD1 (5 bases). Trimming took off 3 bases at V and 5 bases at J, with 26 bases between the two ends. This CDR3 spans 18 amino acids. The V gene's germline CDR1 is SGDLS and CDR2 YYNGEE. The CDR3 nucleotides are TGTGCCAGCAGCGAGGGACGGGATGGGAGAGACCGGAGTTATGGCTACACCTTC. It encodes CASSEGRDGRDRSYGYTF.

Remarks on this clone: Additional DNA sequences in this sample encode the identical CDR3. The V call is TRBV7-9, the J call TRBJ1-5; D remains ambiguous. The V end lost 0 bases, the J end lost 0 bases, and 6 bases lay between the germline ends. The germline gives CDR1 SEHNR, CDR2 FQNEAQ (reference sequence). The CDR3 has 15 amino acids. The CDR3 loop reads CASSLALGSNQPQHF. The CDR3 DNA follows: TGTGCCAGCAGCTTAGCGTTGGGTAGCAATCAGCCCCAGCATTTT.

The gene calls are TRBV6-1 and TRBJ2-4; D is unresolved. Per the germline V gene, CDR1 is MNHNS and CDR2 is SASEGT. The ends were cut back, 2 bases at V and 12 bases at J, with 8 bases in the middle. The length of the CDR3 is 11 residues. CDR3 sequence reads: CASSEMTAQYF. CDR3 sequence (DNA): TGTGCCAGCAGTGAAATGACGGCTCAGTACTTC.

The rearrangement joins TRBV29-1 to TRBJ2-3; TRBD2 matches 8 bases. The ends lost 5 bases at V and 5 bases at J; junction bases unmatched: 12. Germline CDR1 SQVTM, CDR2 ANQGSEA. The length of the CDR3 is 15 residues. The CDR3 reads CSVSVGGGLEDTQYF. DNA for the CDR3: TGCAGCGTTAGTGTGGGCGGGGGGCTTGAAGATACGCAGTATTTT.

CDR3 coding DNA: TGTGCCAGCAGCTCATTCAAGGCAGGGGGGCCTAGCGGAGGCGATGAGCAGTTCTTC. Protein sequence: CASSSFKAGGPSGGDEQFF. This chain connects TRBV5-4 to TRBJ2-1; D tentatively reads TRBD1 or TRBD2 (7 bases each). CDR3 size: 19 residues. The germline gives CDR1 SGHNT, CDR2 YYREEE (reference sequence). The V gene lost 3 bases and the J gene lost 8 bases, with 30 bases spanning the gap. The full variable domain, with the rest looked up from reference TRBV5-4 and TRBJ2-1, is ETGVTQSPTHLIKTRGQQVTLRCSSQSGHNTVSWYQQALGQGPQFIFQYYREEENGRGNFPPRFSGLQFPNYSSELNVNALELDDSALYLCASSSFKAGGPSGGDEQFFGPGTRLTVL.

This chain uses TRBV27 with TRBJ2-1, with TRBD2 matching 13 bases. The CDR3 has 15 residues. In germline, CDR1 is MNHEY, CDR2 SMNVEV (reference sequence). The V segment lost 5 bases and the J segment 7 bases; nucleotides outside the gene matches: 5. CDR3 DNA sequence: TGTGCCAGCAGTCCGACTAGCGGGAGGTGGAATGAGCAGTTCTTC. Its protein product is CASSPTSGRWNEQFF.

A single count supports this clone. The rearrangement links TRBV5-4 to TRBJ2-3; 10 bases are shared with TRBD2. Losses at the gene ends were 4 bases for V and 2 bases for J; bases not matched to a gene: 7. Germline CDR1 reads SGHNT; CDR2 reads YYREEE (reference sequence). This CDR3 comprises 16 residues. CDR3: CASSDHTSGITDTQYF. The CDR3 nucleotides read TGTGCCAGCAGCGACCATACTAGCGGGATCACAGATACGCAGTATTTT.

The V gene is TRBV7-2, the J gene TRBJ2-7; D unclear. Germline V gene data show CDR1 as SGHTA and CDR2 as FQGNSA. The CDR3 is 13 amino acids. Trimming took off 5 bases at V and 0 bases at J, with 8 bases between the two ends. As DNA, the CDR3 is TGTGCCAGCAGCCCCACAGTCTCCTACGAGCAGTACTTC. Translating it yields CASSPTVSYEQYF.

This chain links TRBV5-1 with TRBJ2-3; D perhaps matches TRBD2 (5 bases). The V end lost 0 bases, the J end lost 5 bases, and 10 bases lay between the germline ends. CDR1 and CDR2 (germline): SGHRS, YFSETQ. The CDR3 sequence is 14 residues long. CDR3 nucleotide sequence: TGCGCCAGCAGCTTGGTGGGAGCCGTAGATACGCAGTATTTT. Translated, it gives CASSLVGAVDTQYF. Full variable domain (missing parts from reference TRBV5-1 and TRBJ2-3): KAGVTQTPRYLIKTRGQQVTLSCSPISGHRSVSWYQQTPGQGLQFLFEYFSETQRNKGNFPGRFSGRQFSNSRSEMNVSTLELGDSALYLCASSLVGAVDTQYFGPGTRLTVL.

Regarding this clone: This sample includes further DNA sequences coding for the same CDR3. The chain links TRBV28 to TRBJ2-7, with 10 bases that match TRBD2. This CDR3 contains 14 residues. Looked up from germline, CDR1 is MDHEN and CDR2 is SYDVKM. The junction had 1 base not matched to a gene; V was cut back by 5 bases and J by 0 bases. DNA for the CDR3: TGTGCCAGCAGTCCTAGCGGGAGCTCCTACGAGCAGTACTTC. Protein product: CASSPSGSSYEQYF.

The rearrangement links TRBV5-5 to TRBJ1-5, with D tentatively TRBD1 (6 bases). There are 17 residues in the CDR3. Trimming took 2 bases from V and 0 from J, leaving 15 bases between them. Germline V gives CDR1 SGHKS, CDR2 YYEKEE (reference sequence). The CDR3 region has the DNA TGTGCCAGCAGCTTTTTTCGATCAGGGGATAGCAATCAGCCCCAGCATTTT. The encoded protein is CASSFFRSGDSNQPQHF.

V and J are TRBV27 and TRBJ1-1; no reliable D call. The CDR3 totals 16 residues. V lost 5 bases, J lost 1 base, and 17 bases lay in between. Germline V CDR1 and CDR2: MNHEY, SMNVEV (reference sequence). The CDR3 sequence is CASSPTVYVGNTEAFF. CDR3 DNA sequence: TGTGCCAGCAGTCCGACCGTTTACGTGGGGAACACTGAAGCTTTCTTT.

The chain combines TRBV7-3 with TRBJ2-7, with D possibly TRBD2 on 6 matching bases. V was pared by 5 bases and J by 0 bases, with 14 bases between. The length of the CDR3 is 15 residues. The germline CDR1 and CDR2 sequences are SGHTA and FQGTGA. The CDR3 DNA reads TGTGCCAGCAGCCTGGACTACCAGAACTCCTACGAGCAGTACTTC. The encoded protein is CASSLDYQNSYEQYF. The variable domain in full, completed from reference TRBV7-3 and TRBJ2-7, reads GAGVSQTPSNKVTEKGKYVELRCDPISGHTALYWYRQSLGQGPEFLIYFQGTGAADDSGLPNDRFFAVRPEGSVSTLKIQRTERGDSAVYLCASSLDYQNSYEQYFGPGTRLTVT.

This clone was counted once. V gene TRBV5-8 combines with J gene TRBJ2-1, with TRBD1 matching over 7 bases. Germline CDR1 is SGHTS and CDR2 is YDEGEE. J was trimmed by 5 bases and V by 4 bases; bases with no gene match: 12. CDR3 size: 16 residues. CDR3 DNA: TGTGCCAGCAGCAGTACCCACAGGGGAACCGACAATGAGCAGTTCTTC. This translates into CASSSTHRGTDNEQFF.

The V gene is TRBV5-6, the J gene TRBJ2-5, with 12 nucleotides matching TRBD2. TRBJ2-7 explains the end of the DNA better; the J call may be wrong. The length of the CDR3 is 18 residues. Germline-derived CDR1 and CDR2 are SGHDT and YYEEEE. This CDR3 is CASSLLGLAGGPEDEQYF. The CDR3 coding sequence is TGTGCCAGCAGCTTGTTGGGGCTAGCGGGAGGGCCGGAGGACGAGCAGTACTTC.